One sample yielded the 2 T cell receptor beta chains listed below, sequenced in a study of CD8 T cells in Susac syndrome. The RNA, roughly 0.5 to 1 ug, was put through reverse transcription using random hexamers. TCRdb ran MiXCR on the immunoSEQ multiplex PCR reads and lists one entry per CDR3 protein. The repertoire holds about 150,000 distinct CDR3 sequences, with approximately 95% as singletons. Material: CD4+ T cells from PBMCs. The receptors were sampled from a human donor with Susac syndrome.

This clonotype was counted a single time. CDR3 in amino acids: CASSPRTGHGYTF. Written as DNA, the CDR3 is TGTGCCAGCAGCCCCCGGACAGGGCATGGCTACACCTTC. The genes are TRBV7-8 and TRBJ1-2; TRBD1 matches at 8 bases. Germline V gene sequence: CDR1 SGHVS, CDR2 FQNEAQ. V shed 5 bases and J 6 bases; nucleotides not matched to a gene: 5. This CDR3 spans 13 amino acids.

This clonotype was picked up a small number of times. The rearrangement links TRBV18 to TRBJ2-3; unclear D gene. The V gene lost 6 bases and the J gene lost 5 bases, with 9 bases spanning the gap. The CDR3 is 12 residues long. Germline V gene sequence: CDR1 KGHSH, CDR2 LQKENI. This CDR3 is CASSPLGDTQYF. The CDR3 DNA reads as TGTGCCAGCTCCCCCTTGGGAGATACGCAGTATTTT.